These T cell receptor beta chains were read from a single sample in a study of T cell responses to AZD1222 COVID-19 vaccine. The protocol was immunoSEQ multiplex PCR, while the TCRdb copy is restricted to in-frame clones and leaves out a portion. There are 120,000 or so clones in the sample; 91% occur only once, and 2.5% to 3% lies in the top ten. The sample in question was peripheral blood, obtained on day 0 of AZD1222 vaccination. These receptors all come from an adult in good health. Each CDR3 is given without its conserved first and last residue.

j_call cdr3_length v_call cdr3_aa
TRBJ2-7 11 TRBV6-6 ASSYRDSYEQY
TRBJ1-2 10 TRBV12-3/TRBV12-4 ASSLKGYGYT
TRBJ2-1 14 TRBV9 ASSADTPRSYNEQF
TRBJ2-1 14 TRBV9 ASSVAHGRAGDEQF
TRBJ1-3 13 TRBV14 ASSQERLTGNTIY
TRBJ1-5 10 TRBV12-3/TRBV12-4 ATQQDRQPQH
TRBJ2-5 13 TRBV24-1 ATSDSRGAGETQY
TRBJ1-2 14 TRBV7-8 ASSSRGTYSNYGYT
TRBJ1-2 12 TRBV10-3 AISDLGHNYGYT
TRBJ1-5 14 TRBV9 ASSERSDRDNQPQH
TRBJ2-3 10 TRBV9 ASSIQPDTQY
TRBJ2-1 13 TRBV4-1 ASSQGGGADNEQF
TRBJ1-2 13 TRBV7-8 ASSLDLGPKYGYT
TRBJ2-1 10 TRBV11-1 ASSLGWNEQF
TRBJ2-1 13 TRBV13 ASSLPRGTYNEQF
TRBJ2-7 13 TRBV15 ATSTPGVSDYEQY
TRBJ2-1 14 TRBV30 AWSRSGRPVYNEQF
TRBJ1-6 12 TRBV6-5 ASSYEGGDSPLH
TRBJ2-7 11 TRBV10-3 AHRGGSGNEQY
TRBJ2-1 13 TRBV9 ASSVEGHSYNEQF
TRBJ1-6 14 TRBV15 ATSRAVGQGYSPLH
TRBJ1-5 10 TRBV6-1 ASRDTNQPQH
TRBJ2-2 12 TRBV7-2 ASSLVQGTGELF
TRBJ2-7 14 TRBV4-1 ASSQAGTSGGYEQY
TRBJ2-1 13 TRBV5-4 ASSLGDSPYNEQF
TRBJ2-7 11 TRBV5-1 ASGGTDHYEQY
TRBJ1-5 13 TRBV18 ASSPNQGSNQPQH
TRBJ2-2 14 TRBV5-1 ASSLTLPANTGELF
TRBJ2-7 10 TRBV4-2 ASSQEVGEQY